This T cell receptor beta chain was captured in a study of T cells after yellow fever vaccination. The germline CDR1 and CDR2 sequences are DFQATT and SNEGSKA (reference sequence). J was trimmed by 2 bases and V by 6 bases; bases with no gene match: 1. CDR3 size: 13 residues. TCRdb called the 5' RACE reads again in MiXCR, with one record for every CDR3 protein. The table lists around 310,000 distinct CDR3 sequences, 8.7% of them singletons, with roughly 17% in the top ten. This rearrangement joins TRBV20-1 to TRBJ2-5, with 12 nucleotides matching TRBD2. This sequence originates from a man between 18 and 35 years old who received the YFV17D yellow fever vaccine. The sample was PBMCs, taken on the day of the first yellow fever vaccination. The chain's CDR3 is CSALAGGQETQYF. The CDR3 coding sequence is TGCAGTGCCCTAGCGGGGGGGCAAGAGACCCAGTACTTC.